The 14 T cell receptor beta chains below all came from one sample that was sequenced in a study of CD8 T cells in cerebrospinal fluid in Alzheimer's disease. TCRdb reprocessed the 10x single-cell sequencing reads and keeps a single row for each CDR3 protein, giving no DNA. Across 1,200 to 1,500 distinct CDR3 sequences, the top ten clones capture roughly 9.8% of the sample. Sequencing was done on a sample of cerebrospinal fluid. These receptors originate from a human donor with mild cognitive impairment.

The chain combines TRBV14 with TRBJ1-6. The V gene's germline CDR1 is SGHDN and CDR2 FVKESK. This CDR3 has 14 amino acids. CDR3 amino acids: CASSQEAGYSPLHF. The complete variable domain, with remaining parts taken from reference TRBV14 and TRBJ1-6, reads EAGVTQFPSHSVIEKGQTVTLRCDPISGHDNLYWYRRVMGKEIKFLLHFVKESKQDESGMPNNRFLAERTGGTYSTLKVQPAELEDSGVYFCASSQEAGYSPLHFGNGTRLTVT.

Its frequency marks this clonotype as medium-sized. The chain employs TRBV11-2 and TRBJ2-3. Germline CDR1 SGHAT, CDR2 FQNNGV. The length of the CDR3 is 16 residues. CDR3 protein: CASSLGVSTSTDTQYF. Filled out from reference TRBV11-2 and TRBJ2-3, the complete variable domain reads EAGVAQSPRYKIIEKRQSVAFWCNPISGHATLYWYQQILGQGPKLLIQFQNNGVVDDSQLPKDRFSAERLKGVDSTLKIQPAKLEDSAVYLCASSLGVSTSTDTQYFGPGTRLTVL.

J is TRBJ1-1 and V is TRBV5-4. The CDR3 runs 12 residues. Germline V gene data show CDR1 as SGHNT and CDR2 as YYREEE (reference sequence). The CDR3 sequence: CASSSPRAEAFF.

This chain uses TRBV2 with TRBJ1-5; the D call from TCRdb, TRBD1, cannot be confirmed without DNA. Germline CDR1 and CDR2: SNHLY and FYNNEI. The CDR3 spans 15 residues. The CDR3 is CASGTGSASNQPQHF.

Measured by frequency, this clonotype is large. The chain uses TRBV28 and TRBJ1-5; the TCRdb call, TRBD1, lacks DNA for checking. The germline CDR1 and CDR2 sequences are MDHEN and SYDVKM. The CDR3 covers 15 residues. This CDR3 is CASALLGAFNQPQHF.

In terms of frequency, this clonotype is medium-sized (0.01 to 0.1%). The chain has TRBV5-4 and TRBJ2-1; there is no DNA to check the TCRdb D call of TRBD2. Germline-derived CDR1 and CDR2 are SGHNT and YYREEE (reference sequence). CDR3 length equals 15 residues. Here the CDR3 reads CASSFSGGAYNEQFF.

Its frequency marks this clonotype as medium-sized. J is TRBJ1-6 and V is TRBV11-2. The germline CDR1 and CDR2 sequences are SGHAT and FQNNGV. CDR3 size: 14 residues. The CDR3 is CASSSNIADSPLHF. The full variable domain, its missing parts supplied by reference TRBV11-2 and TRBJ1-6, is EAGVAQSPRYKIIEKRQSVAFWCNPISGHATLYWYQQILGQGPKLLIQFQNNGVVDDSQLPKDRFSAERLKGVDSTLKIQPAKLEDSAVYLCASSSNIADSPLHFGNGTRLTVT.

Frequency places this clonotype as medium-sized (0.01 to 0.1%). The chain has TRBV4-2 and TRBJ2-1; TCRdb indicates TRBD2, and absent DNA this call remains unverified. CDR3 size: 15 residues. CDR1 LGHNA and CDR2 YNFKEQ come from the germline V gene. CDR3 region: CASSYQAGDSGEQFF.

Measured by frequency, this clonotype is medium-sized. The V call is TRBV5-1, the J call TRBJ2-2; TCRdb returns TRBD1, unconfirmable since there is no DNA. CDR3 length: 14 residues. CDR1 SGHRS and CDR2 YFSETQ come from the germline V gene. The CDR3 reads CASSSQGNTGELFF. Looking up the rest from reference TRBV5-1 and TRBJ2-2 gives the full variable domain: KAGVTQTPRYLIKTRGQQVTLSCSPISGHRSVSWYQQTPGQGLQFLFEYFSETQRNKGNFPGRFSGRQFSNSRSEMNVSTLELGDSALYLCASSSQGNTGELFFGEGSRLTVL.

Measured by frequency, this clonotype is medium-sized. The V and J genes are TRBV19 and TRBJ2-2. The CDR3 runs to 14 residues. Germline CDR1 is LNHDA and CDR2 is SQIVND (reference sequence). The CDR3 is CASSESANTGELFF.

In terms of frequency, this clonotype is large. The chain employs TRBV11-2 and TRBJ2-3. Germline values: CDR1 SGHAT, CDR2 FQNNGV. The CDR3 spans 16 residues. The chain's CDR3 is CASSLAGRPSTDTQYF.

This clonotype counts as medium-sized by frequency. The gene calls are TRBV6-1 and TRBJ2-2; lacking DNA, the TRBD2 call made by TCRdb goes unchecked. In germline, CDR1 is MNHNS, CDR2 SASEGT. The CDR3 covers 14 residues. The CDR3 here is CASSGLANTGELFF.

Frequency places this clonotype as medium-sized. J is TRBJ1-5 and V is TRBV19; TCRdb's D call, TRBD1, is unchecked because there is no DNA. From germline, CDR1 is LNHDA and CDR2 SQIVND (reference sequence). This CDR3 is built from 16 residues. CDR3 sequence: CASSIGETGSAQPQHF. The full variable domain, with the rest looked up from reference TRBV19 and TRBJ1-5, is DGGITQSPKYLFRKEGQNVTLSCEQNLNHDAMYWYRQDPGQGLRLIYYSQIVNDFQKGDIAEGYSVSREKKESFPLTVTSAQKNPTAFYLCASSIGETGSAQPQHFGDGTRLSIL.

This clonotype registers medium-sized by frequency. CDR3: CASSLGTGTVDQPQHF. The rearrangement links TRBV7-9 to TRBJ1-5; the TCRdb D gene call, TRBD1, has no DNA to confirm it. The CDR3 is 16 residues long. Germline-derived CDR1 and CDR2 are SEHNR and FQNEAQ (reference sequence).